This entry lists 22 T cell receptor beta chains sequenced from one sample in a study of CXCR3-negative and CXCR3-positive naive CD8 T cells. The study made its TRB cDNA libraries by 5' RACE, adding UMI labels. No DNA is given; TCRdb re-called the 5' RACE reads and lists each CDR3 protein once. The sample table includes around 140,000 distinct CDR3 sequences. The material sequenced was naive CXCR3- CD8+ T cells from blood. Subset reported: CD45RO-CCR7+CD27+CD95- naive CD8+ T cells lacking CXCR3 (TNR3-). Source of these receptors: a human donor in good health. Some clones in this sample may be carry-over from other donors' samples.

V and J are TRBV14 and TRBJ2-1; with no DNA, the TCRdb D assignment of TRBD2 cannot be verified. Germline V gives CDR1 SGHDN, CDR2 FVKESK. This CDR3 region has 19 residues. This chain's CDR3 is CASSQGDAHELAAYNEQFF.

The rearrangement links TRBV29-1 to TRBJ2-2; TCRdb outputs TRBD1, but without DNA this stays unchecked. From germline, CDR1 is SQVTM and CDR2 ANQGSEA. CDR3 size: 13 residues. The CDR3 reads CSVGQGEAGELFF.

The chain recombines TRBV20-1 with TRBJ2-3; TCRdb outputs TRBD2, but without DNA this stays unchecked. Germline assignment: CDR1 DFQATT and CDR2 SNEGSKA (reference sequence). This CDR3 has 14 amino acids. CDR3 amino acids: CSARPAGGRDTQYF.

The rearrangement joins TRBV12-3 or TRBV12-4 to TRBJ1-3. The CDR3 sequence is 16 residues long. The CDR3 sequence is CASSSFGLSSGNTIYF.

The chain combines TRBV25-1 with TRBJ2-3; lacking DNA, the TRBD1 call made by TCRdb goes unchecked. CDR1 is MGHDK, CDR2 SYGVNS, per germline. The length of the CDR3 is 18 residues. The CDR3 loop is CASSSITGGYSDTDTQYF.

CDR3 sequence: CSVELAVNYNEQFF. The chain employs TRBV29-1 and TRBJ2-1; there is no DNA to check the TCRdb D call of TRBD2. CDR1 and CDR2 from the germline V gene are SQVTM and ANQGSEA. The CDR3 length is 14 residues.

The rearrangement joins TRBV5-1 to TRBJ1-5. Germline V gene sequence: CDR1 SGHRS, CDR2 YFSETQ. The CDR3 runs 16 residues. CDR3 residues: CASSLAPTGSNQPQHF. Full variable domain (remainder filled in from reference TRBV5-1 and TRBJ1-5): KAGVTQTPRYLIKTRGQQVTLSCSPISGHRSVSWYQQTPGQGLQFLFEYFSETQRNKGNFPGRFSGRQFSNSRSEMNVSTLELGDSALYLCASSLAPTGSNQPQHFGDGTRLSIL.

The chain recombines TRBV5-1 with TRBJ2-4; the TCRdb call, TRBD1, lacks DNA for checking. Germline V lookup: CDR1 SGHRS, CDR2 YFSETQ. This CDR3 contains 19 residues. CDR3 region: CASSLVGGAVSFGKNIQYF.

CDR3 residues: CICRGADTEAFF. V usage is TRBV29-1 and J usage is TRBJ1-1. This CDR3 is built from 12 residues. The germline V gene has CDR1 SQVTM and CDR2 ANQGSEA.

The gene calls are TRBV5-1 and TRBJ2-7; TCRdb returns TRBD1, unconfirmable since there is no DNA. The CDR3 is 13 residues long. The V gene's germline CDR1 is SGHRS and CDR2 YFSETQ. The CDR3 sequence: CASSAGVSYEQYF.

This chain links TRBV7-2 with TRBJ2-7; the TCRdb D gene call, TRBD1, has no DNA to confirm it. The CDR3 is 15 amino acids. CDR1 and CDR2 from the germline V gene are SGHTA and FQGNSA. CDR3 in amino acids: CASSLFVDNSYEQYF.

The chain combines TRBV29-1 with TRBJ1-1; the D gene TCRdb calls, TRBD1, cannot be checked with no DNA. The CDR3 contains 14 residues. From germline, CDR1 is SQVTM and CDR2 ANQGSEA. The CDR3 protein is CSVGATGLATEAFF.

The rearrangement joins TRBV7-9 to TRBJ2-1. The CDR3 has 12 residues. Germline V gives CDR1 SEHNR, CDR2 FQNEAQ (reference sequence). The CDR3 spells CASSLAINEQFF. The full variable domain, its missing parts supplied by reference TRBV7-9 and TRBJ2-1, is DTGVSQNPRHKITKRGQNVTFRCDPISEHNRLYWYRQTLGQGPEFLTYFQNEAQLEKSRLLSDRFSAERPKGSFSTLEIQRTEQGDSAMYLCASSLAINEQFFGPGTRLTVL.

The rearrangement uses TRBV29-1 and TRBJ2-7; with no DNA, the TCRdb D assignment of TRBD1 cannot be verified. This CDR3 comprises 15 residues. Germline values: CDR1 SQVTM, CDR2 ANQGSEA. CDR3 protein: CRGLTRGNSAYEQYF.

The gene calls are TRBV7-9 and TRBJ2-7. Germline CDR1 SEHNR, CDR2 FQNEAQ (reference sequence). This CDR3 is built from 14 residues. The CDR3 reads CASSSVRRSYEQYF.

CDR3 region: CASSFEETQYF. This chain connects TRBV14 to TRBJ2-5. This CDR3 has 11 residues. CDR1 is SGHDN, CDR2 FVKESK, per germline.

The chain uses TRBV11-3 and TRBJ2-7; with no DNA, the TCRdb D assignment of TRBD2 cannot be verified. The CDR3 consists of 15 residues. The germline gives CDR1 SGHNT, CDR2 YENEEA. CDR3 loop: CASSLALATSYEQYF.

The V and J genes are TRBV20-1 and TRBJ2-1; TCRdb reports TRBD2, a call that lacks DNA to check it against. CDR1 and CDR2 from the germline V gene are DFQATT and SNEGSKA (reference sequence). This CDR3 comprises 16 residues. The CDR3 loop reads CSARGRTSHLSNEQFF.

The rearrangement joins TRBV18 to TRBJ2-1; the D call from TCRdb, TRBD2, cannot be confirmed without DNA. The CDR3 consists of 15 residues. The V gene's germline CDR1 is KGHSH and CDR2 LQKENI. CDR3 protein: CASSPGKRGSNEQFF.

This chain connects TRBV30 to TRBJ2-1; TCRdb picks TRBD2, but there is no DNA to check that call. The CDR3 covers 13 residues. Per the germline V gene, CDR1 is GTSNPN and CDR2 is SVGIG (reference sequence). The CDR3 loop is CAWSLAGGSEQFF.

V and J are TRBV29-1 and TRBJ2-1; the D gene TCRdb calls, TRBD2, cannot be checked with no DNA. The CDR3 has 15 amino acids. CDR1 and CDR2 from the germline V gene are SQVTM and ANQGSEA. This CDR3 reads CSVEGRVWSVNEQFF.

The CDR3 spells CSAYSTDTQYF. The rearrangement joins TRBV20-1 to TRBJ2-3. The CDR3 sequence is 11 residues long. Germline CDR1 and CDR2: DFQATT and SNEGSKA (reference sequence).